This entry lists 22 T cell receptor beta chains sequenced from one sample in a study of T cell responses to AZD1222 COVID-19 vaccine. Method: immunoSEQ multiplex PCR; TCRdb's copy keeps in-frame clones and lacks some. The table lists around 200,000 clones, almost 90% of them singletons, with approximately 7.7% in the top ten. The sample here was peripheral blood, taken on day 0 of AZD1222 vaccination. All receptors derive from an adult in good health.

This sequence joins TRBV18 and TRBJ1-1; D might be TRBD1 (6 bases). Trimming left V 6 bases short and J 5 bases short, with 19 bases between. The germline V gene encodes CDR1 KGHSH and CDR2 LQKENI. The CDR3 contains 15 residues. The CDR3 sequence is CASSLNRGLRTEAFF. DNA for the CDR3: TGTGCCAGCTCCTTAAACCGGGGGCTGAGGACTGAAGCTTTCTTT.

The chain has TRBV5-1 and TRBJ2-7; TRBD2 matches 7 bases. Per germline, CDR1 SGHRS and CDR2 YFSETQ. With 4 bases clipped from V and 7 bases from J, the junction kept 11 bases outside the gene matches. This CDR3 is 14 amino acids long. As DNA, the CDR3 is TGCGCCAGCAGCGCAACAGCGGGGACGAGGGAGCAGTACTTC. It yields the protein CASSATAGTREQYF.

This clone was picked up a small number of times. The CDR3 sequence: CASSIEGDSGRSPLHF. The CDR3 DNA sequence: TGTGCCAGTAGTATAGAGGGGGACTCGGGCCGTTCACCCCTCCACTTT. V and J are TRBV19 and TRBJ1-6; tentatively, D is TRBD1 (5 bases). Germline CDR1 and CDR2: LNHDA and SQIVND (reference sequence). V was clipped by 0 bases and J by 9 bases, with 15 bases between them. The CDR3 totals 16 residues.

V and J are TRBV19 and TRBJ2-7; TRBD1 matches 7 bases. CDR3 length equals 13 residues. CDR1 and CDR2 from the germline V gene are LNHDA and SQIVND (reference sequence). J gave up 3 bases and V 5 bases, and 4 bases lay outside the gene matches. CDR3 amino acids: CASSLGTDYEQYF. DNA for the CDR3: TGTGCCAGTAGTCTAGGGACAGACTACGAGCAGTACTTC.

The CDR3 reads CASSEQYRIPYEQYF. The CDR3 DNA reads TGTGCCAGTAGTGAACAGTACCGAATCCCCTACGAGCAGTACTTC. V is TRBV19 and J is TRBJ2-7; no firm D call. Germline loops: CDR1 LNHDA, CDR2 SQIVND (reference sequence). CDR3 length: 15 amino acids. V was shortened by 5 bases and J by 2 bases, with 16 bases between the two germline ends.

The J gene is TRBJ2-7, the V gene TRBV28, with unresolved D. Trimming shortened V by 3 bases and J by 2 bases, and 8 bases separated the two germline ends. CDR1 is MDHEN, CDR2 SYDVKM, per germline. The length of the CDR3 is 13 residues. The CDR3 DNA sequence: TGTGCCAGCAGTTTGGCAGAAACCTACGAGCAGTACTTC. Protein sequence: CASSLAETYEQYF.

The chain carries TRBV30 and TRBJ1-2; D gene unclear. Looked up from germline, CDR1 is GTSNPN and CDR2 is SVGIG (reference sequence). This CDR3 has 16 amino acids. The V end lost 3 bases, the J end lost 3 bases, and 20 bases lay between the germline ends. DNA of the CDR3: TGTGCCTGGAGCATATCTCCCAGGCCGCAGGACTATGGCTACACCTTC. Translating gives CAWSISPRPQDYGYTF.

The J gene is TRBJ1-2, the V gene TRBV18; possibly TRBD1 for D (6 bases). Germline CDR1 is KGHSH and CDR2 is LQKENI. The CDR3 length is 16 residues. V dropped 4 bases and J dropped 4 bases, with 19 bases sitting between them. CDR3 sequence reads: CASSLPSGGASYGYTF. The CDR3 bases are TGTGCCAGCTCACTCCCCTCCGGGGGGGCGAGCTATGGCTACACCTTC.

V gene TRBV4-1 combines with J gene TRBJ2-3; D is undetermined. The V gene lost 0 bases and the J gene lost 3 bases, with 7 bases spanning the gap. Germline V gene lookup returns CDR1 MGHRA and CDR2 YSYEKL. This CDR3 is 14 amino acids long. The CDR3 loop reads CASSQEITTDTQYF. CDR3 sequence (DNA): TGCGCCAGCAGCCAAGAGATCACAACAGATACGCAGTATTTT.

V gene TRBV5-4 combines with J gene TRBJ1-4, with 7 bases matching TRBD1. V shed 4 bases, J shed 8 bases, and the junction held 5 bases outside the gene matches. This CDR3 is 13 amino acids long. CDR1 is SGHNT, CDR2 YYREEE, per germline (reference sequence). CDR3 residues: CASSPEGQEKLFF. CDR3 nucleotide sequence: TGTGCCAGCAGCCCTGAGGGACAGGAAAAACTGTTTTTT.

This clone has only a few counts. The rearrangement joins TRBV28 to TRBJ1-5; D is unclear. This CDR3 has 13 residues. Germline V gene lookup returns CDR1 MDHEN and CDR2 SYDVKM. V gave up 5 bases and J gave up 6 bases, with 11 bases separating them. CDR3 DNA: TGTGCCAGCAGTCCCCAAGGAGTTCAGCCCCAGCATTTT. Its protein product is CASSPQGVQPQHF.

The chain recombines TRBV5-1 with TRBJ2-2, with 7 bases matching TRBD1. This CDR3 contains 16 residues. V lost 4 bases, J lost 5 bases, and 11 bases stayed unmatched. Germline V lookup: CDR1 SGHRS, CDR2 YFSETQ. The CDR3: CASSRNPGTETGELFF. The CDR3 DNA reads TGCGCCAGCAGCCGAAACCCCGGGACAGAGACCGGGGAGCTGTTTTTT. Full variable domain (remainder filled in from reference TRBV5-1 and TRBJ2-2): KAGVTQTPRYLIKTRGQQVTLSCSPISGHRSVSWYQQTPGQGLQFLFEYFSETQRNKGNFPGRFSGRQFSNSRSEMNVSTLELGDSALYLCASSRNPGTETGELFFGEGSRLTVL.

The V gene is TRBV30, the J gene TRBJ2-7; 9 bases are shared with TRBD1. Germline V gene data show CDR1 as GTSNPN and CDR2 as SVGIG (reference sequence). The CDR3 is 12 residues long. Germline trimming cut 6 bases from V and 2 bases from J; bases unmatched to any gene: 2. The CDR3 loop reads CACTGGTYEQYF. The CDR3 bases are TGTGCCTGTACAGGGGGCACCTACGAGCAGTACTTC.

The chain employs TRBV6-5 and TRBJ1-3; D unclear. V dropped 11 bases and J dropped 3 bases, with 14 bases sitting between them. The CDR3 sequence is 13 residues long. The germline gives CDR1 MNHEY, CDR2 SVGAGI. CDR3 nucleotides: TGTGCCGCCTCACGGTTGGGTGGAAACACCATATATTTT. This codes for CAASRLGGNTIYF.

The J gene is TRBJ2-3, the V gene TRBV29-1; no reliable D call. CDR3 length: 14 amino acids. CDR1 SQVTM and CDR2 ANQGSEA come from the germline V gene. V lost 1 base and J 0 bases, leaving 8 bases between the germline ends. The CDR3 DNA reads as TGCAGCGTTGAAGTTTCGACTAGCACAGATACGCAGTATTTT. As protein: CSVEVSTSTDTQYF.

This rearrangement joins TRBV24-1 to TRBJ2-3; TRBD2 might be the D (6 bases). This CDR3 comprises 15 residues. V lost 3 bases, J lost 3 bases, and 12 bases lay in between. In germline, CDR1 is KGHDR, CDR2 SFDVKD. The DNA of the CDR3 is TGTGCCACCAGTGATCCAGCGGGCGGGACAGATACGCAGTATTTT. This codes for CATSDPAGGTDTQYF.

The J gene is TRBJ2-5, the V gene TRBV7-2; 16 nucleotides align to TRBD2. Per the germline V gene, CDR1 is SGHTA and CDR2 is FQGNSA. After removal of 0 bases from V and 9 bases from J, the junction contained 4 bases not matched to a gene. This CDR3 is built from 16 residues. This CDR3 is CASSLAVGLAGGPQYF. CDR3 nucleotides: TGTGCCAGCAGCTTAGCAGTGGGACTAGCGGGGGGGCCCCAGTACTTC.

The CDR3 nucleotides read TGTGCCAGCAGTTATGTGGGACAAAGGGCCGGGGAGCTGTTTTTT. This sequence encodes CASSYVGQRAGELFF. The chain combines TRBV6-5 with TRBJ2-2; TRBD1 is a possible D gene (6 bases). Germline CDR1 and CDR2: MNHEY and SVGAGI. CDR3 length: 15 amino acids. Trimming removed 3 bases at V and 6 bases at J, with 14 bases between.

This clone has only a few counts. The chain has TRBV7-2 and TRBJ2-5; a possible D gene is TRBD1 (5 bases). Trimming pared 2 bases from V and 2 bases from J, leaving 6 bases between. CDR3 length equals 13 residues. Germline V gene sequence: CDR1 SGHTA, CDR2 FQGNSA. This CDR3 reads CASSLNRQETQYF. DNA for the CDR3: TGTGCCAGCAGCTTAAACAGGCAAGAGACCCAGTACTTC. Together with reference TRBV7-2 and TRBJ2-5, the CDR3 gives the full variable domain: GAGVSQSPSNKVTEKGKDVELRCDPISGHTALYWYRQSLGQGLEFLIYFQGNSAPDKSGLPSDRFSAERTGGSVSTLTIQRTQQEDSAVYLCASSLNRQETQYFGPGTRLLVL.

CDR3 in amino acids: CASSYRGSGYGYTF. CDR3 in DNA: TGTGCCAGCAGTTACCGGGGCTCCGGCTATGGCTACACCTTC. J is TRBJ1-2 and V is TRBV6-5; possible D gene TRBD1, 5 bases. The CDR3 loop spans 14 amino acids. The germline CDR1 and CDR2 sequences are MNHEY and SVGAGI. Between the trimmed V and J ends, which lost 2 bases and 4 bases, there was a span of 11 bases.

Of note for this clone: Different DNA sequences within this sample yield the same CDR3. V is TRBV30 and J is TRBJ2-7, with a weak D call TRBD1 (5 bases). The CDR3 length is 13 residues. CDR1 is GTSNPN, CDR2 SVGIG, per germline (reference sequence). V lost 2 bases to trimming and J lost 2 bases, with 10 bases between them. The chain's CDR3 is CAWSSGRAYEQYF. CDR3 nucleotides: TGTGCCTGGAGTTCGGGCAGGGCCTACGAGCAGTACTTC. Variable domain in full (rest from reference TRBV30 and TRBJ2-7): SQTIHQWPATLVQPVGSPLSLECTVEGTSNPNLYWYRQAAGRGLQLLFYSVGIGQISSEVPQNLSASRPQDRQFILSSKKLLLSDSGFYLCAWSSGRAYEQYFGPGTRLTVT.

V gene TRBV4-3 combines with J gene TRBJ1-4, with 9 positions matching TRBD1. Germline CDR1 is LGHNA and CDR2 is YSLEER. With 5 bases clipped from V and 7 bases from J, the junction kept 17 bases outside the gene matches. The CDR3 totals 18 residues. CDR3 DNA: TGCGCCAGCAGCAACTTCTACAGGGGGCGCAGGGGAATTGAAAAACTGTTTTTT. Translation gives CASSNFYRGRRGIEKLFF.